What follows are 32 T cell receptor beta chains derived from one specimen sequenced in a study of blood T cell repertoires in COVID-19. TCRdb's table, derived via immunoSEQ multiplex PCR, lists solely in-frame clones and lacks some. The repertoire holds some 260,000 clones, with approximately 88% as singletons. Material for sequencing was peripheral blood. These receptors were obtained from a human donor in a cohort sampled during active COVID-19.

V usage is TRBV6-5 and J usage is TRBJ2-7, with D perhaps TRBD1 (5 bases). This CDR3 is 15 amino acids long. Deletions cut 5 bases from V and 0 bases from J, with 14 bases between. Germline CDR1 is MNHEY and CDR2 is SVGAGI. In nucleotides, the CDR3 is TGTGCCAGCAGTCCCGGATCAGGGCGCTCCTACGAGCAGTACTTC. Amino acid sequence: CASSPGSGRSYEQYF.

The chain carries TRBV7-9 and TRBJ2-7; 9 bases map to TRBD1. The CDR3 is made up of 14 amino acids. Unmatched junction bases numbered 4, after V lost 4 bases and J lost 3 bases. The germline CDR1 and CDR2 sequences are SEHNR and FQNEAQ (reference sequence). CDR3 loop: CASSSTGGGYEQYF. The CDR3 nucleotides read TGTGCCAGCAGCTCGACAGGGGGTGGCTACGAGCAGTACTTC.

This clone was seen just once. This sequence joins TRBV15 and TRBJ2-7; 8 bases align to TRBD2. The CDR3 covers 13 residues. V trimming: 1 base; J trimming: 7 bases; junction bases outside the gene matches: 3. The V gene's germline CDR1 is LNHNV and CDR2 YYDKDF (reference sequence). The CDR3 protein is CATSRGGLGEQYF. The CDR3 DNA is TGTGCCACCAGCAGAGGGGGACTAGGGGAGCAGTACTTC.

The chain is built from TRBV7-9 and TRBJ2-7; 9 bases line up with TRBD1. V gave up 7 bases and J gave up 4 bases; unmatched junction bases: 11. The CDR3 spans 15 residues. Germline CDR1 SEHNR, CDR2 FQNEAQ (reference sequence). The CDR3 DNA sequence: TGTGCCAGCAACAAAGCCGGGACAGGGTCGTACGAGCAGTACTTC. Its translation: CASNKAGTGSYEQYF.

The chain employs TRBV10-1 and TRBJ2-3; 8 nucleotides agree with TRBD1. V trimming: 3 bases; J trimming: 0 bases; junction bases outside the gene matches: 5. This CDR3 is 16 amino acids long. Germline CDR1 WNHNN, CDR2 SYGVQD (reference sequence). The CDR3 nucleotides are TGCGCCAGCAGTGATTCTAGGGACAGGAGCACAGATACGCAGTATTTT. This gives the protein CASSDSRDRSTDTQYF.

The chain has TRBV28 and TRBJ1-5; D not resolved. CDR1 is MDHEN, CDR2 SYDVKM, per germline. The V gene lost 3 bases and the J gene lost 3 bases, with 9 bases spanning the gap. The CDR3 loop spans 14 amino acids. The CDR3 coding sequence is TGTGCCAGCAGTTTCGGGTTCCCCAATCAGCCCCAGCATTTT. It translates to CASSFGFPNQPQHF.

The chain is built from TRBV10-3 and TRBJ2-3; TRBD2 is a possible D gene (6 bases). Germline CDR1 and CDR2: ENHRY and SYGVKD. V lost 4 bases, J lost 3 bases, and 23 bases lay in between. The CDR3 is 18 amino acids. CDR3 in DNA: TGTGCCATCAGTGGCTCCGGGACTGCCCGGGGAATTACAGATACGCAGTATTTT. Translated, it gives CAISGSGTARGITDTQYF.

This clone came up once. The chain carries TRBV7-2 and TRBJ2-1, with TRBD2 as a possible D gene (6 bases). Germline-derived CDR1 and CDR2 are SGHTA and FQGNSA. Trimming removed 1 base at V and 10 bases at J, with 20 bases between. The CDR3 sequence is 16 residues long. The CDR3 loop is CASSLEQRVAVKEQFF. DNA of the CDR3: TGTGCCAGCAGCTTAGAGCAACGGGTAGCGGTCAAGGAGCAGTTCTTC.

The J gene is TRBJ1-1, the V gene TRBV9; 9 bases align to TRBD1. This CDR3 is built from 16 residues. Germline CDR1 SGDLS, CDR2 YYNGEE. The V and J ends lost 3 bases and 7 bases, in that order; junction bases with no gene match: 13. CDR3 DNA: TGTGCCAGCAGCGCCCTCACCGGGACAGGGCTAAGTGAAGCTTTCTTT. Its protein product is CASSALTGTGLSEAFF.

V gene TRBV9 combines with J gene TRBJ1-2, with 9 nucleotides matching TRBD1. The germline V gene encodes CDR1 SGDLS and CDR2 YYNGEE. The CDR3 spans 15 residues. V shed 0 bases and J 8 bases; nucleotides not matched to a gene: 8. This CDR3 reads CASSVAGTGIGGYTF. The CDR3 coding sequence is TGTGCCAGCAGCGTAGCTGGGACAGGGATCGGAGGCTACACCTTC.

The V call is TRBV6-6, the J call TRBJ2-2; 7 bases align to TRBD2. Germline V lookup: CDR1 MNHNY, CDR2 SVGAGI (reference sequence). CDR3 length: 14 residues. V lost 6 bases and J lost 9; bases outside the gene matches: 10. The CDR3 DNA sequence: TGTGCCAGCAGCACCGGGACTATAACCCGGGAGCTGTTTTTT. It is translated as CASSTGTITRELFF.

The rearrangement joins TRBV15 to TRBJ2-7; no clear D. The CDR3 sequence is 15 residues long. The germline V gene has CDR1 LNHNV and CDR2 YYDKDF (reference sequence). V was clipped by 0 bases and J by 1 base, with 10 bases between them. The DNA for the CDR3 is TGTGCCACCAGCAGAGATAGGAGAGGATCCTACGAGCAGTACTTC. Encoded protein: CATSRDRRGSYEQYF.

This chain connects TRBV19 to TRBJ1-1; D remains unclear. Germline assignment: CDR1 LNHDA and CDR2 SQIVND (reference sequence). Trimming left V 5 bases short and J 1 base short, with 8 bases between. This CDR3 contains 13 residues. Written as DNA, the CDR3 is TGTGCCAGTAGTCTACAGAGGAACACTGAAGCTTTCTTT. It yields the protein CASSLQRNTEAFF. Based on the CDR3 plus reference TRBV19 and TRBJ1-1, the full variable domain is DGGITQSPKYLFRKEGQNVTLSCEQNLNHDAMYWYRQDPGQGLRLIYYSQIVNDFQKGDIAEGYSVSREKKESFPLTVTSAQKNPTAFYLCASSLQRNTEAFFGQGTRLTVV.

V usage is TRBV5-1 and J usage is TRBJ2-3; D uncertain. Per the germline V gene, CDR1 is SGHRS and CDR2 is YFSETQ. This CDR3 comprises 15 residues. Trimming stripped 5 bases from V and 4 bases from J, with 17 bases between. CDR3 DNA: TGCGCCAGCAGAGACTTTGACTCGGAATCAGATACGCAGTATTTT. This translates into CASRDFDSESDTQYF.

V is TRBV27 and J is TRBJ2-7; TRBD2 aligns across 7 bases. After removal of 4 bases from V and 3 bases from J, the junction contained 12 bases not matched to a gene. There are 16 residues in the CDR3. Germline loops: CDR1 MNHEY, CDR2 SMNVEV (reference sequence). The CDR3 loop is CASSSHPLAENYEQYF. As DNA, the CDR3 is TGTGCCAGCAGTTCGCATCCCCTAGCGGAGAACTACGAGCAGTACTTC.

The V call is TRBV5-4, the J call TRBJ2-7; weak D call: TRBD2 (6 bases). CDR1 is SGHNT and CDR2 is YYREEE in the germline V gene (reference sequence). V lost 2 bases and J lost 0, with 12 bases in between. The CDR3 loop spans 15 amino acids. CDR3 protein: CASSLGGGSSYEQYF. CDR3 nucleotide sequence: TGTGCCAGCAGCTTAGGAGGAGGGAGCTCCTACGAGCAGTACTTC.

In DNA form, the CDR3 reads TGTGCCAGCAGCTTACAATTCCAGTCCGATGAGCAGTTCTTC. It encodes CASSLQFQSDEQFF. J is TRBJ2-1 and V is TRBV11-2; no firm D call. The germline V and J ends were trimmed by 2 bases and 8 bases, with 13 bases remaining between them. The germline V gene encodes CDR1 SGHAT and CDR2 FQNNGV. The CDR3 is made up of 14 amino acids.

The V and J genes are TRBV7-9 and TRBJ2-3, with TRBD1 matching over 10 bases. V shed 1 base, J shed 2 bases, and the junction held 6 bases outside the gene matches. CDR1 and CDR2 from the germline V gene are SEHNR and FQNEAQ (reference sequence). This CDR3 spans 17 amino acids. CDR3 nucleotide sequence: TGTGCCAGCAGCTTAGGAAAGACAGGGGGCAACACAGATACGCAGTATTTT. Protein sequence: CASSLGKTGGNTDTQYF.

J is TRBJ2-7 and V is TRBV6-5; 7 bases are shared with TRBD1. CDR1 and CDR2 from the germline V gene are MNHEY and SVGAGI. The CDR3 has 13 residues. The trim removed 6 bases at V and 4 bases at J, leaving 6 bases unmatched. CDR3 DNA sequence: TGTGCCAGCAGCGGGACAGATCATTACGAGCAGTACTTC. Its translation: CASSGTDHYEQYF.

The chain combines TRBV18 with TRBJ2-7; 7 nucleotides agree with TRBD1. The CDR3 sequence is 16 residues long. Germline trimming cut 4 bases from V and 1 base from J; bases unmatched to any gene: 10. The germline gives CDR1 KGHSH, CDR2 LQKENI. The CDR3 DNA reads TGTGCCAGCTCACTTTCTACAGGGGTGTCTTCCTACGAGCAGTACTTC. This codes for CASSLSTGVSSYEQYF.

The chain has TRBV29-1 and TRBJ1-2; D gene unclear. From germline, CDR1 is SQVTM and CDR2 ANQGSEA. The CDR3 spans 14 residues. Deletions cut 7 bases from V and 7 bases from J, with 22 bases between. Here the CDR3 reads CSAPNLLLGSGYTF. The CDR3 DNA is TGCAGCGCCCCGAACCTGCTACTCGGGTCTGGCTACACCTTC.

This chain uses TRBV5-6 with TRBJ2-5; 8 positions agree with TRBD1. CDR1 and CDR2 from the germline V gene are SGHDT and YYEEEE. V lost 4 bases, J lost 4 bases, and 9 bases stayed unmatched. The CDR3 is 15 amino acids. In DNA, the CDR3 is TGTGCCAGCAGCATTGGACAGGGAAGAGTAGAGACCCAGTACTTC. This encodes CASSIGQGRVETQYF.

The rearrangement links TRBV7-9 to TRBJ2-7; TRBD2 is a possible D gene (6 bases). Germline V lookup: CDR1 SEHNR, CDR2 FQNEAQ (reference sequence). V was shortened by 5 bases and J by 3 bases, with 14 bases between the two germline ends. The CDR3 extends over 14 amino acids. The CDR3 sequence: CASSQATGGYEQYF. CDR3 DNA: TGTGCCAGCAGCCAAGCAACCGGGGGCTACGAGCAGTACTTC.

This clone was seen once. The J gene is TRBJ1-2, the V gene TRBV18; D gene ambiguous. CDR3 length equals 16 residues. V shed 3 bases and J shed 1 base, with 15 bases lying between them. Germline V CDR1 and CDR2: KGHSH, LQKENI. The CDR3 region is CASSPLSGESNYGYTF. The CDR3 DNA reads as TGTGCCAGCTCACCCCTTTCGGGTGAGAGTAACTATGGCTACACCTTC.

The chain couples TRBV6-6 to TRBJ1-2, with D unresolved. CDR1 MNHNY and CDR2 SVGAGI come from the germline V gene (reference sequence). This CDR3 contains 13 residues. Trimming removed 10 bases at V and 2 bases at J, with 14 bases between. Written as DNA, the CDR3 is TGTGCCACAGCGGGCAGCTTAAACTATGGCTACACCTTC. Its translation: CATAGSLNYGYTF.

The chain employs TRBV5-1 and TRBJ1-3, with D perhaps matching TRBD1 (5 bases). The CDR3 length is 15 residues. Germline values: CDR1 SGHRS, CDR2 YFSETQ. With 5 bases removed from V and 0 bases from J, the gap between germline ends came to 12 bases. CDR3: CASSSTGHSGNTIYF. The DNA for the CDR3 is TGCGCCAGCAGTTCAACAGGACACTCTGGAAACACCATATATTTT.

This clone was observed a few times. The genes are TRBV27 and TRBJ2-2; D uncertain. The CDR3 sequence is 12 residues long. V shed 4 bases and J shed 8 bases, with 8 bases lying between them. The germline V gene has CDR1 MNHEY and CDR2 SMNVEV (reference sequence). CDR3 amino acids: CASSYLSGELFF. The CDR3 DNA follows: TGTGCCAGCAGTTATTTGTCTGGGGAGCTGTTTTTT.

The gene calls are TRBV5-4 and TRBJ2-7; 7 bases map to TRBD1. The V gene's germline CDR1 is SGHNT and CDR2 YYREEE (reference sequence). The CDR3 spans 15 residues. V dropped 1 base and J dropped 0; count of bases not matched to a gene: 4. The CDR3 protein is CASSLSRQGSYEQYF. CDR3 in DNA: TGTGCCAGCAGCTTGTCTCGACAGGGCTCCTACGAGCAGTACTTC. The whole variable domain, remainder taken from reference TRBV5-4 and TRBJ2-7, is ETGVTQSPTHLIKTRGQQVTLRCSSQSGHNTVSWYQQALGQGPQFIFQYYREEENGRGNFPPRFSGLQFPNYSSELNVNALELDDSALYLCASSLSRQGSYEQYFGPGTRLTVT.

V is TRBV12-2 and J is TRBJ1-6. TRBV12-2 is designated a pseudogene. CDR3 length equals 19 residues. The CDR3 spells CASRLEQRLGGGNNSPLHF. CDR3 nucleotides: TGTGCAAGTCGCTTAGAACAGAGACTTGGGGGGGGTAATAATTCACCCCTCCACTTT.

The chain carries TRBV7-9 and TRBJ2-3; 16 bases line up with TRBD2. The V gene's germline CDR1 is SEHNR and CDR2 FQNEAQ (reference sequence). The CDR3 is 17 amino acids. V shed 5 bases and J 7 bases; nucleotides not matched to a gene: 9. CDR3 nucleotide sequence: TGTGCCAGCAGCCCGATGGGACTAGCGGGGGGGAAAAATACGCAGTATTTT. It is translated as CASSPMGLAGGKNTQYF. The entire variable domain, with the rest obtained from reference TRBV7-9 and TRBJ2-3, is as follows: DTGVSQNPRHKITKRGQNVTFRCDPISEHNRLYWYRQTLGQGPEFLTYFQNEAQLEKSRLLSDRFSAERPKGSFSTLEIQRTEQGDSAMYLCASSPMGLAGGKNTQYFGPGTRLTVL.

This clone was detected only a few times. This rearrangement joins TRBV5-4 to TRBJ1-1; D uncertain. Trimming pared 0 bases from V and 0 bases from J, leaving 12 bases between. CDR3 length equals 16 residues. The V gene's germline CDR1 is SGHNT and CDR2 YYREEE (reference sequence). The CDR3 loop reads CASSLVGFAVNTEAFF. DNA of the CDR3: TGTGCCAGCAGCTTGGTTGGGTTCGCGGTGAACACTGAAGCTTTCTTT. Full variable domain (remainder filled in from reference TRBV5-4 and TRBJ1-1): ETGVTQSPTHLIKTRGQQVTLRCSSQSGHNTVSWYQQALGQGPQFIFQYYREEENGRGNFPPRFSGLQFPNYSSELNVNALELDDSALYLCASSLVGFAVNTEAFFGQGTRLTVV.

The gene calls are TRBV7-8 and TRBJ2-7, with TRBD2 matching 13 bases. The CDR3 sequence is 16 residues long. Trimming at V came to 1 base and at J to 2 bases, leaving 2 bases not matched to a gene. The germline V gene has CDR1 SGHVS and CDR2 FQNEAQ. DNA for the CDR3: TGTGCCAGCAGCTTAGGACTAGCGGGGGGTACCTACGAGCAGTACTTC. Its protein product is CASSLGLAGGTYEQYF.